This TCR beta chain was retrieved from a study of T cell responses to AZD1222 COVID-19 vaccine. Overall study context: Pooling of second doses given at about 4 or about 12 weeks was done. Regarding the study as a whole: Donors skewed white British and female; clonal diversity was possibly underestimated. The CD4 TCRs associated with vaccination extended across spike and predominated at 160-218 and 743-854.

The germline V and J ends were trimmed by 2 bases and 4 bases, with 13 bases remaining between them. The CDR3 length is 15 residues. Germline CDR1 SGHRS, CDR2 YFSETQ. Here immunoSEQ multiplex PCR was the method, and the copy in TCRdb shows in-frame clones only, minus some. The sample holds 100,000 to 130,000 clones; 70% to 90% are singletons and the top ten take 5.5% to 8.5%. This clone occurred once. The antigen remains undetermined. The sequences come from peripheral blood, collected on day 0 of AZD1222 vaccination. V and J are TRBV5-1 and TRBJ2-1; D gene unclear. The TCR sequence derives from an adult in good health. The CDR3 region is CASSLRTSTYNEQFF. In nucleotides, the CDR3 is TGCGCCAGCAGCTTACGAACCTCCACGTACAATGAGCAGTTCTTC.